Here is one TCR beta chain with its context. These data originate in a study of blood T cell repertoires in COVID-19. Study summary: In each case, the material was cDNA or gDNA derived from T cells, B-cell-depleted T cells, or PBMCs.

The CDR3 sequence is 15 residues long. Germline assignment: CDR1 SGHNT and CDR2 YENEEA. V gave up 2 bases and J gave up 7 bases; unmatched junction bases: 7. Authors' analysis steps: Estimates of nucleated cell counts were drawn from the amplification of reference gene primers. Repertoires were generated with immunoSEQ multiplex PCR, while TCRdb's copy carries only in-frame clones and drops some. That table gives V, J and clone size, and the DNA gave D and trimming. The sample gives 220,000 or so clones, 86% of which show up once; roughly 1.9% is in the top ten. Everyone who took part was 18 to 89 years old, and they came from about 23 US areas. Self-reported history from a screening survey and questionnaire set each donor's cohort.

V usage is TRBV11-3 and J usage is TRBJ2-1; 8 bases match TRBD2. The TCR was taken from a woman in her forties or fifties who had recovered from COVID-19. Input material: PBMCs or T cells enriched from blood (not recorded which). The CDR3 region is CASSLPGRARNEQFF. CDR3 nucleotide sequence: TGTGCCAGCAGCTTACCCGGGAGGGCCCGAAATGAGCAGTTCTTC.